Listed here are 27 T cell receptor beta chains from one sample, sequenced in a study of T cell repertoires in cytomegalovirus infection. MiXCR, applied by TCRdb to the reads, yields one record per CDR3 protein. The data contain hundreds of thousands of distinct CDR3 sequences, roughly 43% of them seen just once; the ten biggest clones take up roughly two fifths. What these receptors recognize is not known. The sequences come from cultured PBMCs, collected from culture after CMV antigen stimulation. These receptors originate from a human donor in good health (CMV status not recorded). Some clones in this sample may be carry-over from other donors' samples.

V usage is TRBV28 and J usage is TRBJ2-3; 11 bases map to TRBD2. There are 15 residues in the CDR3. The V gene's germline CDR1 is MDHEN and CDR2 SYDVKM. The trim removed 6 bases at V and 4 bases at J, leaving 6 bases unmatched. CDR3 loop: CASSISGGAADTQYF. The CDR3 DNA follows: TGTGCCAGCAGCATTAGCGGGGGGGCCGCAGATACGCAGTATTTT.

A few counts support this clonotype. CDR3 loop: CASSLASGRTQETQYF. CDR3 in DNA: TGTGCCAGCAGCTTAGCGAGCGGGAGGACCCAAGAGACCCAGTACTTC. The chain carries TRBV7-6 and TRBJ2-5; 9 nucleotides align to TRBD2. V shed 0 bases and J 1 base; nucleotides not matched to a gene: 3. The CDR3 extends over 16 amino acids. CDR1 is SGHVS and CDR2 is FNYEAQ in the germline V gene.

The V and J genes are TRBV12-3 or TRBV12-4 and TRBJ2-2; TRBD2 agrees at 10 bases. The CDR3 is 21 amino acids. V trimming: 3 bases; J trimming: 1 base; junction bases outside the gene matches: 17. The CDR3 DNA sequence: TGTGCCAGCAGTTTTGAAAAATGGGGGCTAGCGGGAGTAAAGAACACCGGGGAGCTGTTTTTT. This gives the protein CASSFEKWGLAGVKNTGELFF.

This clonotype was picked up a small number of times. The CDR3 bases are TGTGCCAGCAGCGAGGGACAGGGTCCGGACGAGCAGTACTTC. Amino acid sequence: CASSEGQGPDEQYF. The chain carries TRBV7-8 and TRBJ2-7; TRBD1 matches at 9 bases. Trimming took 5 bases from V and 5 from J; bases not matched to a gene: 7. Germline CDR1 SGHVS, CDR2 FQNEAQ. The CDR3 has 14 residues.

J is TRBJ2-2 and V is TRBV5-4; perhaps TRBD2 as D (5 bases). The germline gives CDR1 SGHNT, CDR2 YYREEE (reference sequence). CDR3 length: 12 residues. V lost 4 bases and J lost 8, with 9 bases in between. CDR3 amino acids: CASSPERGELFF. The CDR3 DNA reads TGTGCCAGCAGCCCGGAGCGGGGGGAGCTGTTTTTT.

This clonotype was counted between two and nine times. The CDR3: CASSQETGTLSEKLFF. The CDR3 DNA is TGTGCCAGCAGCCAGGAGACCGGGACACTGAGTGAAAAACTGTTTTTT. The V gene is TRBV4-2, the J gene TRBJ1-4, with D possibly matching TRBD1 (6 bases). The CDR3 is made up of 16 amino acids. Germline values: CDR1 LGHNA, CDR2 YNFKEQ. The V and J ends lost 3 bases and 7 bases respectively, with 18 bases between them.

The gene calls are TRBV2 and TRBJ2-7; no clear D gene. Trimming removed 6 bases from V and 3 bases from J, with 9 bases in between. The CDR3 consists of 12 residues. The germline V gene has CDR1 SNHLY and CDR2 FYNNEI. The CDR3 region is CASRYTNYEQYF. CDR3 DNA sequence: TGTGCCAGCAGGTACACGAACTACGAGCAGTACTTC.

The chain couples TRBV29-1 to TRBJ1-2, with 9 bases identical to TRBD1. J lost 5 bases, V lost 5 bases, and 3 bases had no gene match. Germline CDR1 SQVTM, CDR2 ANQGSEA. The CDR3 has 12 amino acids. CDR3 amino acids: CSVTGTGYGYTF. The CDR3 nucleotides read TGCAGCGTTACAGGGACAGGGTATGGCTACACCTTC. The full variable domain, completed using reference TRBV29-1 and TRBJ1-2, is SAVISQKPSRDICQRGTSLTIQCQVDSQVTMMFWYRQQPGQSLTLIATANQGSEATYESGFVIDKFPISRPNLTFSTLTVSNMSPEDSSIYLCSVTGTGYGYTFGSGTRLTVV.

This clonotype was detected only a few times. The CDR3 loop is CAISEGDLGADTQYF. As DNA, the CDR3 is TGTGCCATCAGTGAAGGGGATTTGGGCGCAGATACGCAGTATTTT. The chain couples TRBV10-3 to TRBJ2-3; possible D gene TRBD1, 5 bases. Germline V gives CDR1 ENHRY, CDR2 SYGVKD. The CDR3 spans 15 residues. V lost 3 bases, J lost 4 bases, and 14 bases lay in between.

The chain joins TRBV5-1 to TRBJ2-1; perhaps TRBD2 as D (7 bases). CDR1 is SGHRS, CDR2 YFSETQ, per germline. V lost 0 bases, J lost 0 bases, and 13 bases lay in between. CDR3 size: 17 residues. CDR3 residues: CASSLGSRGGSYNEQFF. CDR3 nucleotides: TGCGCCAGCAGCTTGGGGAGTAGGGGGGGCTCCTACAATGAGCAGTTCTTC.

There are many counts of this clonotype. This chain connects TRBV7-2 to TRBJ1-1; no definite D call. Germline CDR1 and CDR2: SGHTA and FQGNSA. The CDR3 loop spans 13 amino acids. V was cut by 2 bases and J by 11 bases, with 15 bases left in between. CDR3 DNA: TGTGCCAGCAGCTTACGGGGAAGGGAGACGGCTTTCTTT. Its protein is CASSLRGRETAFF. Based on the CDR3 plus reference TRBV7-2 and TRBJ1-1, the full variable domain is GAGVSQSPSNKVTEKGKDVELRCDPISGHTALYWYRQSLGQGLEFLIYFQGNSAPDKSGLPSDRFSAERTGGSVSTLTIQRTQQEDSAVYLCASSLRGRETAFFGQGTRLTVV.

V gene TRBV2 combines with J gene TRBJ1-1; no definite D call. Germline V gene lookup returns CDR1 SNHLY and CDR2 FYNNEI. The V end was cut by 7 bases, the J end by 3 bases, with 9 bases between. The CDR3 sequence is 12 residues long. The CDR3 sequence is CASKNWDTEAFF. The CDR3 DNA sequence: TGTGCCAGCAAGAATTGGGACACTGAAGCTTTCTTT.

The V and J genes are TRBV7-2 and TRBJ2-2; 8 bases line up with TRBD2. The ends lost 2 bases at V and 0 bases at J; junction bases unmatched: 2. CDR1 and CDR2 from the germline V gene are SGHTA and FQGNSA. This CDR3 spans 16 amino acids. As DNA, the CDR3 is TGTGCCAGCAGCTTATTGGGACTAGCGAACACCGGGGAGCTGTTTTTT. Translated: CASSLLGLANTGELFF.

A few counts support this clonotype. The chain combines TRBV11-2 with TRBJ2-3; 7 bases fit TRBD2. The junction had 12 bases not matched to a gene; V was cut back by 9 bases and J by 6 bases. CDR1 is SGHAT, CDR2 FQNNGV, per germline. The CDR3 is made up of 14 amino acids. The CDR3 nucleotides read TGTGCCAGTGGGCTGGCGGGAGTGGTGGATACGCAGTATTTT. Amino acid sequence: CASGLAGVVDTQYF.

This sequence joins TRBV11-2 and TRBJ2-7, with 9 bases aligning to TRBD2. The germline V gene encodes CDR1 SGHAT and CDR2 FQNNGV. This CDR3 is 15 amino acids long. Trimming took 2 bases from V and 6 from J; bases not matched to a gene: 8. CDR3 region: CASSLWGSGSSEQYF. The CDR3 nucleotides are TGTGCCAGCAGCTTATGGGGTAGCGGGAGTAGCGAGCAGTACTTC. Complete variable domain (other parts from reference TRBV11-2 and TRBJ2-7): EAGVAQSPRYKIIEKRQSVAFWCNPISGHATLYWYQQILGQGPKLLIQFQNNGVVDDSQLPKDRFSAERLKGVDSTLKIQPAKLEDSAVYLCASSLWGSGSSEQYFGPGTRLTVT.

This clonotype was recorded a few times. The chain is built from TRBV7-2 and TRBJ1-2, with 9 bases fitting TRBD1. V shed 7 bases, J shed 5 bases, and the junction held 5 bases outside the gene matches. This CDR3 comprises 13 residues. Per the germline V gene, CDR1 is SGHTA and CDR2 is FQGNSA. DNA for the CDR3: TGTGCCAGCATGCCGGGACAGGGTTATGGCTACACCTTC. Protein product: CASMPGQGYGYTF.

This clonotype has more than one count but fewer than ten. J is TRBJ1-5 and V is TRBV7-6, with D perhaps TRBD1 (5 bases). The CDR3 is 14 residues long. V lost 5 bases to trimming and J lost 2 bases, with 10 bases between them. CDR1 is SGHVS, CDR2 FNYEAQ, per germline. This chain's CDR3 is CASSRGGGNQPQHF. DNA of the CDR3: TGTGCCAGCAGCCGGGGGGGGGGCAATCAGCCCCAGCATTTT.

A few counts support this clonotype. The V gene is TRBV7-2, the J gene TRBJ2-1; TRBD1 matches 7 bases. This CDR3 has 13 residues. The ends lost 5 bases at V and 5 bases at J; junction bases unmatched: 3. Germline assignment: CDR1 SGHTA and CDR2 FQGNSA. The CDR3 coding sequence is TGTGCCAGCAGCCCTGACAGGGACAATGAGCAGTTCTTC. It specifies CASSPDRDNEQFF.

CDR3 in amino acids: CSVPGTVNTEAFF. The CDR3 DNA is TGCAGCGTCCCCGGGACAGTGAACACTGAAGCTTTCTTT. This chain links TRBV29-1 with TRBJ1-1; 7 bases are a match to TRBD1. Germline CDR1 is SQVTM and CDR2 is ANQGSEA. The CDR3 consists of 13 residues. The ends lost 6 bases at V and 0 bases at J; junction bases unmatched: 4.

This clonotype was counted a few times. The chain couples TRBV7-2 to TRBJ2-1; 12 bases fit TRBD2. With 5 bases clipped from V and 8 bases from J, the junction kept 7 bases outside the gene matches. Germline V gene lookup returns CDR1 SGHTA and CDR2 FQGNSA. The CDR3 has 15 amino acids. CDR3 sequence reads: CASSVRGLAGHEQFF. CDR3 DNA: TGTGCCAGCAGCGTGAGGGGACTAGCGGGTCATGAGCAGTTCTTC.

This clonotype has more than one count but fewer than ten. This chain connects TRBV12-3 or TRBV12-4 to TRBJ2-7, with 10 bases aligning to TRBD1. This CDR3 has 14 residues. The ends lost 8 bases at V and 5 bases at J; junction bases unmatched: 9. CDR3 sequence: CASRPGTGADEQYF. CDR3 sequence (DNA): TGTGCCAGCCGTCCCGGGACAGGGGCAGACGAGCAGTACTTC.

This clonotype appeared a single time. The chain has TRBV7-2 and TRBJ2-3; 10 positions agree with TRBD2. The CDR3 has 15 amino acids. CDR1 is SGHTA and CDR2 is FQGNSA in the germline V gene. Trimming took 6 bases from V and 2 from J; bases not matched to a gene: 5. CDR3 nucleotides: TGTGCCAGCAGTCCACTAGCGGGGCTCACAGATACGCAGTATTTT. Its protein is CASSPLAGLTDTQYF. Using reference TRBV7-2 and TRBJ2-3 for the parts outside the CDR3, the full variable domain is GAGVSQSPSNKVTEKGKDVELRCDPISGHTALYWYRQSLGQGLEFLIYFQGNSAPDKSGLPSDRFSAERTGGSVSTLTIQRTQQEDSAVYLCASSPLAGLTDTQYFGPGTRLTVL.

This clonotype was counted between two and nine times. This rearrangement joins TRBV11-2 to TRBJ2-3; 11 positions match TRBD2. Germline V gene lookup returns CDR1 SGHAT and CDR2 FQNNGV. The CDR3 has 16 amino acids. The junction had 4 bases not matched to a gene; V was cut back by 3 bases and J by 2 bases. CDR3 coding DNA: TGTGCCAGCAGCTTGGTAGCGGGAGGGCTCACAGATACGCAGTATTTT. Amino acid sequence: CASSLVAGGLTDTQYF.

The chain couples TRBV6-5 to TRBJ2-1, with D possibly TRBD2 on 7 matching bases. The CDR3 is 14 residues long. From germline, CDR1 is MNHEY and CDR2 SVGAGI. V was cut by 2 bases and J by 9 bases, with 14 bases left in between. CDR3 nucleotides: TGTGCCAGCAGTTACGATAGGGGGGGAGGTGAGCAGTTCTTC. This gives the protein CASSYDRGGGEQFF.

The chain joins TRBV6-2 or TRBV6-3 to TRBJ1-1, with 8 bases identical to TRBD1. Germline V gene lookup returns CDR1 MNHEY and CDR2 SVGEGT. The CDR3 has 15 residues. With 5 bases clipped from V and 3 bases from J, the junction kept 8 bases outside the gene matches. In DNA, the CDR3 is TGTGCCAGCAGTACCAGGGGGCGCGGGGACACTGAAGCTTTCTTT. Amino acids: CASSTRGRGDTEAFF.

This rearrangement joins TRBV7-2 to TRBJ2-1; 7 nucleotides agree with TRBD2. The ends lost 2 bases at V and 13 bases at J; junction bases unmatched: 14. This CDR3 has 15 amino acids. Per germline, CDR1 SGHTA and CDR2 FQGNSA. CDR3 nucleotides: TGTGCCAGCAGCTTAAAGCCCCTCACTAGCGAGGGTCAGTTCTTC. It is translated as CASSLKPLTSEGQFF.

The gene calls are TRBV7-2 and TRBJ2-2; a weak D match, TRBD2 (6 bases). Germline V CDR1 and CDR2: SGHTA, FQGNSA. Trimming removed 10 bases from V and 6 bases from J, with 18 bases in between. The CDR3 has 14 residues. Here the CDR3 reads CATSTRDWAGELFF. Written as DNA, the CDR3 is TGTGCCACCTCAACCCGGGACTGGGCCGGGGAGCTGTTTTTT.